The 22 T cell receptor beta chains listed next were all sequenced from one sample in a study of blood T cell repertoires in COVID-19. This table comes from immunoSEQ multiplex PCR, and its TCRdb copy is limited to in-frame clones, with some not included. The sample has approximately 220,000 clones; about 80% are singletons. The sample taken for sequencing was peripheral blood. Receptor source: a woman between 40 and 50 years old with active or convalescent COVID-19.

The J gene is TRBJ1-4, the V gene TRBV27; a possible D gene is TRBD1 (6 bases). Per germline, CDR1 MNHEY and CDR2 SMNVEV (reference sequence). The CDR3 covers 12 residues. Trimming cost V 6 bases and J 8 bases, with 10 bases left between them. CDR3 residues: CASSRTGEKLFF. The DNA of the CDR3 is TGTGCCAGCAGCCGAACAGGGGAAAAACTGTTTTTT.

The CDR3 spells CASSFSSSYNEQFF. The CDR3 DNA is TGTGCCAGCAGCTTCTCTAGCTCCTACAATGAGCAGTTCTTC. The chain combines TRBV11-3 with TRBJ2-1, with unresolved D. The V gene lost 3 bases and the J gene lost 0 bases, with 6 bases spanning the gap. Germline-derived CDR1 and CDR2 are SGHNT and YENEEA. The CDR3 covers 14 residues.

The chain is built from TRBV12-3 or TRBV12-4 and TRBJ2-7, with 8 positions matching TRBD1. This CDR3 region has 13 residues. Trimming removed 8 bases from V and 7 bases from J; junction bases left unmatched: 10. CDR3 sequence reads: CASSGTGPREQYF. Here the CDR3 DNA reads TGTGCCAGCTCCGGGACAGGACCTCGTGAGCAGTACTTC.

The V call is TRBV29-1, the J call TRBJ1-2, with 8 bases that match TRBD1. J was trimmed by 5 bases and V by 5 bases; bases with no gene match: 4. This CDR3 region has 12 residues. Germline assignment: CDR1 SQVTM and CDR2 ANQGSEA. CDR3 region: CSVPDRGYGYTF. The CDR3 DNA reads as TGCAGCGTTCCCGACAGGGGTTATGGCTACACCTTC.

This rearrangement joins TRBV4-1 to TRBJ1-5; D may be TRBD1 (6 bases). Germline assignment: CDR1 MGHRA and CDR2 YSYEKL. Between the trimmed V and J ends, which lost 2 bases and 5 bases, there was a span of 7 bases. The CDR3 is 13 amino acids. The CDR3 sequence: CASSQSGDQPQHF. The DNA for the CDR3 is TGCGCCAGCAGCCAATCAGGGGATCAGCCCCAGCATTTT.

The chain combines TRBV12-5 with TRBJ1-5; 11 bases line up with TRBD1. The CDR3 loop spans 19 amino acids. Germline-derived CDR1 and CDR2 are LGHNT and FRNRAP. Trimming cost V 5 bases and J 0 bases; bases outside gene matches: 12. The CDR3: CASGRAGQGVILSNQPQHF. The CDR3 DNA follows: TGTGCTAGTGGTCGCGCGGGACAGGGGGTGATACTTAGCAATCAGCCCCAGCATTTT.

The sample holds a few counts of this clone. J is TRBJ1-3 and V is TRBV4-1; D is unresolved. V lost 1 base, J lost 5 bases, and 6 bases lay in between. Germline CDR1 reads MGHRA; CDR2 reads YSYEKL. This CDR3 has 13 amino acids. The CDR3 nucleotides read TGCGCCAGCAGCCAAGGAGAGAGAAACACCATATATTTT. This codes for CASSQGERNTIYF.

This clone has a handful of counts. The rearrangement uses TRBV19 and TRBJ2-7; 7 bases fit TRBD2. Germline V gene lookup returns CDR1 LNHDA and CDR2 SQIVND (reference sequence). Trimming took 4 bases from V and 3 from J; bases not matched to a gene: 9. The CDR3 length is 15 residues. The chain's CDR3 is CASSREGLGSYEQYF. The CDR3 DNA is TGTGCCAGTAGTAGGGAGGGGTTGGGGAGCTACGAGCAGTACTTC.

As DNA, the CDR3 is TGTGCCAGCTCACAACGACAGCAGAATGAAAAACTGTTTTTT. As protein: CASSQRQQNEKLFF. The chain uses TRBV18 and TRBJ1-4; D perhaps matches TRBD1 (5 bases). Germline lookup yields CDR1 KGHSH and CDR2 LQKENI. V lost 4 bases, J lost 5 bases, and 11 bases lay in between. The CDR3 contains 14 residues.

The genes are TRBV6-2 or TRBV6-3 and TRBJ2-7; no firm D call. The CDR3 contains 12 residues. Germline assignment: CDR1 MNHEY and CDR2 SVGEGT. The ends were cut back, 6 bases at V and 1 base at J, with 7 bases in the middle. The CDR3 sequence: CASSLKSYEQYF. For the CDR3, the DNA is TGTGCCAGCAGCCTAAAATCCTACGAGCAGTACTTC.

The J gene is TRBJ1-1, the V gene TRBV4-2; 11 nucleotides line up with TRBD1. V lost 1 base to trimming and J lost 5 bases; unmatched junction nucleotides: 3. The CDR3 spans 15 residues. Germline V CDR1 and CDR2: LGHNA, YNFKEQ. The CDR3 sequence is CASSQGGTGGTEAFF. The CDR3 bases are TGTGCCAGCAGCCAAGGGGGGACAGGGGGGACTGAAGCTTTCTTT.

The chain carries TRBV5-1 and TRBJ2-1; a possible D gene is TRBD1 (6 bases). Germline CDR1 reads SGHRS; CDR2 reads YFSETQ. This CDR3 region has 16 residues. Between the trimmed V and J ends, which lost 3 bases and 0 bases, there was a span of 13 bases. CDR3 bases: TGCGCCAGCAGCTCCCCAGGGGAATCCTCCTACAATGAGCAGTTCTTC. Its protein is CASSSPGESSYNEQFF.

The chain recombines TRBV24-1 with TRBJ1-2, with TRBD1 as a possible D gene (6 bases). Deletions cut 5 bases from V and 2 bases from J, with 11 bases between. This CDR3 spans 14 amino acids. The germline CDR1 and CDR2 sequences are KGHDR and SFDVKD. DNA for the CDR3: TGTGCCACCAGTGGCCACACAGGGAACTATGGCTACACCTTC. Translating it yields CATSGHTGNYGYTF.

The J gene is TRBJ2-3, the V gene TRBV20-1; 7 nucleotides line up with TRBD2. CDR1 and CDR2 from the germline V gene are DFQATT and SNEGSKA (reference sequence). Trimming removed 3 bases from V and 1 base from J; junction bases left unmatched: 7. The CDR3 consists of 15 residues. The CDR3 loop reads CSASKAGDRTDTQYF. CDR3 nucleotide sequence: TGCAGTGCTAGTAAGGCGGGAGACCGCACAGATACGCAGTATTTT.

The V call is TRBV7-3, the J call TRBJ2-5; 8 nucleotides align to TRBD2. The junction had 4 bases not matched to a gene; V was cut back by 5 bases and J by 5 bases. Germline CDR1 is SGHTA and CDR2 is FQGTGA. The length of the CDR3 is 13 residues. CDR3 sequence reads: CASSPGRVETQYF. DNA for the CDR3: TGTGCCAGCAGCCCCGGGAGGGTGGAGACCCAGTACTTC.

This clone was found once. The chain recombines TRBV27 with TRBJ1-2; D unclear. CDR1 MNHEY and CDR2 SMNVEV come from the germline V gene (reference sequence). The CDR3 contains 13 residues. V dropped 5 bases and J dropped 6 bases, with 13 bases sitting between them. In nucleotides, the CDR3 is TGTGCCAGCAGTCCCGCGGGTGTTGATGGCTACACCTTC. Its protein product is CASSPAGVDGYTF.

V usage is TRBV27 and J usage is TRBJ2-3, with TRBD1 matching over 8 bases. Germline V CDR1 and CDR2: MNHEY, SMNVEV (reference sequence). Germline trimming cut 7 bases from V and 2 bases from J; bases unmatched to any gene: 11. The CDR3 has 16 amino acids. The chain's CDR3 is CASTWTGKITTDTQYF. In DNA form, the CDR3 reads TGTGCCAGCACATGGACAGGGAAAATTACCACAGATACGCAGTATTTT.

The chain combines TRBV18 with TRBJ1-1, with a weak D call TRBD1 (6 bases). The CDR3 sequence is 16 residues long. V dropped 3 bases and J dropped 0 bases, with 14 bases sitting between them. Germline CDR1 KGHSH, CDR2 LQKENI. The CDR3 reads CASSPLSYRVNTEAFF. The CDR3 coding sequence is TGTGCCAGCTCACCCCTCAGTTACAGGGTGAACACTGAAGCTTTCTTT.

The chain uses TRBV7-9 and TRBJ2-1, with TRBD2 identical over 7 bases. This CDR3 is 17 amino acids long. After removal of 2 bases from V and 8 bases from J, the junction contained 15 bases not matched to a gene. CDR1 and CDR2 (germline): SEHNR, FQNEAQ (reference sequence). The CDR3 loop reads CASSLTQRSGYFHEQFF. CDR3 DNA sequence: TGTGCCAGCAGCTTAACGCAGCGTAGCGGGTATTTCCATGAGCAGTTCTTC.

This chain joins TRBV6-1 and TRBJ1-5; 7 bases agree with TRBD1. From germline, CDR1 is MNHNS and CDR2 SASEGT. The ends lost 3 bases at V and 7 bases at J; junction bases unmatched: 9. This CDR3 is built from 15 residues. CDR3 region: CASSETAGGHQPQHF. CDR3 nucleotide sequence: TGTGCCAGCAGTGAGACGGCAGGGGGGCACCAGCCCCAGCATTTT.

The chain has TRBV9 and TRBJ2-7; 8 positions agree with TRBD2. The V and J ends lost 1 base and 6 bases, in that order; junction bases with no gene match: 12. The CDR3 is made up of 16 amino acids. CDR1 and CDR2 (germline): SGDLS, YYNGEE. As DNA, the CDR3 is TGTGCCAGCAGCGTATATGGCGGGGGGATCGGAGGCGAGCAGTACTTC. It specifies CASSVYGGGIGGEQYF.

The chain joins TRBV30 to TRBJ1-4, with TRBD1 as a possible D gene (6 bases). V lost 3 bases, J lost 6 bases, and 14 bases lay in between. The V gene's germline CDR1 is GTSNPN and CDR2 SVGIG (reference sequence). The CDR3 is made up of 14 amino acids. The CDR3 DNA follows: TGTGCCTGGAGGGGGGGGCCCGAGGATGAAAAACTGTTTTTT. This codes for CAWRGGPEDEKLFF.